The source of this T cell receptor beta chain is a study of shared clonotypes between healthy human individuals. Study summary: Every donor yielded three CD4 naive, three CD4 memory, two CD8 naive and one CD8 memory plate. Findings of the study overall: Sharing across four donors was seen in 5% to 5.5% of naive CD4 clonotypes.

Comments on this clone: Its target is unknown.

Positively selected for CCR7, the CD45RO-negative cells used as naive CD8 cells excluded terminally differentiated effector memory CD45RA+ cells. The CDR3 sequence is 13 residues long. V lost 6 bases and J lost 2, with 11 bases in between. Germline V gives CDR1 MNHNS, CDR2 SASEGT. Authors' analysis steps: As immunoSEQ supplied junction-only sequences (without quality scores), filtering differed. The repertoire was sequenced with immunoSEQ multiplex PCR; TCRdb's copy has only in-frame clones and lacks some. The V and J calls and clone size were taken over from that table, and D and trimming were inferred from the DNA. The sample consists of under 2,000,000 clones, just under 95% of them appearing once.

The V gene is TRBV6-1, the J gene TRBJ2-7; D call uncertain. The source is a man between 18 and 29 years old in good health. Sequenced material: naive CD8+ T cells sorted from blood. The CDR3, as DNA: TGTGCCAGCAGCTCAGTTATCACCTACGAGCAGTACTTC. This translates into CASSSVITYEQYF.